This TCR beta chain was sequenced in a study of blood T cell repertoires in COVID-19. Whole-study context: Acute and convalescent COVID-19 specimens originated in the United States, Italy and Spain. Nucleic acid was either cDNA or gDNA, and it came from T cells, B-cell-depleted T cells, or PBMCs.

Original processing methods: Nucleated cell number was recorded as an estimate derived from reference gene primer amplification. This table comes from immunoSEQ multiplex PCR, and its TCRdb copy is limited to in-frame clones, with some not included. V, J and clone size were drawn from that table, and D and trimming were deduced from the DNA. The sample holds about 150,000 clones, approximately 81% seen once. This CDR3 spans 17 amino acids. V shed 2 bases, J shed 0 bases, and the junction held 6 bases outside the gene matches. The germline CDR1 and CDR2 sequences are SGHDT and YYEEEE. This clonotype originated in a human donor in a cohort sampled during active COVID-19. V is TRBV5-6 and J is TRBJ1-4, with 8 bases fitting TRBD1. The sequenced sample was peripheral blood. CDR3 sequence: CASSFRATGATNEKLFF. CDR3 bases: TGTGCCAGCAGCTTCAGAGCGACAGGGGCAACTAATGAAAAACTGTTTTTT.